This TCR beta chain was sequenced during a study of shared clonotypes between healthy human individuals. The study's findings and limits: Clonotype sharing among donors, it was expected, would be affected by sequencing depth. It was observed that 4% to 6% of naive CD4 clonotypes were shared across several donors.

Germline CDR1 is MDHEN and CDR2 is SYDVKM. The CDR3 spans 14 residues. V was pared by 5 bases and J by 3 bases, with 14 bases between. This clone has just one count. The antigen remains unidentified. This specimen includes other DNA sequences encoding the same CDR3. TCRdb's copy holds only in-frame clones and misses some; the assay was immunoSEQ multiplex PCR. The sample lists around 2.5 million clones, under 95% occurring once. The clonotype was recovered from a man between 18 and 35 years old in good health. Some clones in this sample may be carry-over from other donors' samples. The chain combines TRBV28 with TRBJ2-7, with D perhaps TRBD1 or TRBD2 (5 bases each). What was sequenced was naive CD4+ T cells from PBMCs. This sample's subset: CD45RA+ positively selected. The CDR3 region has the DNA TGTGCCAGCAGTACACCGGGACGCGGCTACGAGCAGTACTTC. It encodes CASSTPGRGYEQYF.